Sequencing of this TCR beta chain was carried out in a study of breast tumors, draining lymph nodes, adjacent tissues. TCRdb used MiXCR to reprocess the multiplex PCR reads, holding one entry per CDR3 protein. The table shows over 100,000 distinct CDR3 sequences, with about 22% occurring only once. This clonotype was detected many times. No antigen is known for it. Trimming shortened V by 3 bases and J by 5 bases, and 10 bases separated the two germline ends. The CDR3 has 14 residues. Germline V gene lookup returns CDR1 LNHDA and CDR2 SQIVND (reference sequence). Samples came from axillary lymph nodes draining the breast cancer. Overall study results and limits: Compared with lymph nodes, tumors were less diverse; compared with nontumor tissue, more. Luminal-like breast cancer showed significantly higher tumor–nontumor repertoire similarity than basal-like. The lymph node origin of tumor T cells was framed as consistent with a hypothesis, not demonstrated. Findings are consistent with lymph node origin and intratumoral expansion of most tumor T cells.

The J gene is TRBJ2-2, the V gene TRBV19; perhaps TRBD2 as D (6 bases). The TCR was taken from a female donor with breast cancer. Some clones in this sample may be carry-over from other donors' samples. The sample was axillary lymph node tissue. CDR3: CASSIEGGTGELFF. In DNA, the CDR3 is TGTGCCAGTAGTATTGAAGGAGGGACCGGGGAGCTGTTTTTT.